This paragraph reports one TCR beta chain. This sample is drawn from a study of T cell changes during pregnancy in multiple sclerosis. Germline CDR1 reads SNHLY; CDR2 reads FYNNEI. The CDR3 is 13 residues long. Measured with immunoSEQ multiplex PCR; TCRdb has only the in-frame clones, and not every one. The sample has roughly 60,000 clones; around 93% are singletons. Source: CD4+ T cells from peripheral blood mononuclear cells, taken before pregnancy. The receptor comes from a female donor with multiple sclerosis, enrolled in a pregnancy study. J is TRBJ2-5 and V is TRBV2; TRBD1 is a possible D gene (6 bases). The J call may not be correct, given that the DNA end is closer to TRBJ2-7. The CDR3 bases are TGTGCCAGCAGTGGGACAGTACCCTACGAGCAGTACTTC. It yields the protein CASSGTVPYEQYF.